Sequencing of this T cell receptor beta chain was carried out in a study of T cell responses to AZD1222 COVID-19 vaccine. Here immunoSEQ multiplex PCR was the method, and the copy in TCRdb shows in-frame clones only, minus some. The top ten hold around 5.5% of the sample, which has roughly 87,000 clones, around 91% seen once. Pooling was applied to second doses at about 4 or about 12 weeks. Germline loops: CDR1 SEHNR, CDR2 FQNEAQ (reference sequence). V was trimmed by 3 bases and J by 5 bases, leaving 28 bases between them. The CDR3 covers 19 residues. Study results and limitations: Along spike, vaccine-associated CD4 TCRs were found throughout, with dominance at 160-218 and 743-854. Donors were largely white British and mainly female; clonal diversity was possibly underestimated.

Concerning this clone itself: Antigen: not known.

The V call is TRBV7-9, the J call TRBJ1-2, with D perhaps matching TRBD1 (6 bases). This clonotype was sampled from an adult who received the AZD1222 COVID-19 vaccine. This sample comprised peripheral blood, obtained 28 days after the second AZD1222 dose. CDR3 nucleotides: TGTGCCAGCAGCTTGTATCGGCCGGGACATCAAATGACGGGGTATGGCTACACCTTC. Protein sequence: CASSLYRPGHQMTGYGYTF.